Here is one T cell receptor beta chain with its context. The data derive from a study of blood T cell repertoires in COVID-19. Across the study: Sample material is recorded as cDNA or gDNA derived from T cells, B-cell-depleted T cells, or PBMCs.

This table comes from immunoSEQ multiplex PCR, and its TCRdb copy is limited to in-frame clones, with some not included. The sample consists of approximately 270,000 clones, about 85% of them appearing once. The CDR3 has 13 amino acids. Germline CDR1 reads SEHNR; CDR2 reads FQNEAQ (reference sequence). Trimming cost V 5 bases and J 4 bases; bases outside gene matches: 4. Seattle-derived patients entered the study during active infection and were followed longitudinally. Material: peripheral blood. The receptor comes from a human donor with COVID-19, enrolled during active disease. The donor label of this sample is uncertain. The chain employs TRBV7-9 and TRBJ1-2; 7 bases match TRBD1. In DNA form, the CDR3 reads TGTGCCAGCAGCCCCGGGACAGTCTATGGCTACACCTTC. It yields the protein CASSPGTVYGYTF.